This T cell receptor beta chain was sequenced during a study of CD8+CD57+ T cells in acquired aplastic anemia. Overall study context: An average of roughly 2.9 ug of DNA was obtained from sorted CD4+ and CD8+ cells. Study-wide results and caveats: In common between the patients and the controls were around 30 CD8+ CDR3 sequences.

In regard to this clonotype: Antigen: not known.

The V gene end was trimmed by 6 bases and the J gene end by 0 bases; junction bases not matched to a gene: 3. CDR3 length: 15 residues. Germline CDR1 reads LNHDA; CDR2 reads SQIVND (reference sequence). The sequenced patients had an expansion of CD8+CD57+ cells seen by flow cytometry. Each of the patients presented with severe acquired aplastic anemia. Therapy had not been given to patients before blood sampling. Genomic DNA served as template for TCR beta VDJ and CDR3 profiling. MiXCR, applied by TCRdb to the reads, yields one record per CDR3 protein. The data hold more than 150,000 distinct CDR3 sequences, with around 48% observed a single time.

V usage is TRBV19 and J usage is TRBJ2-1; TRBD1 matches at 9 bases. This TCR came from a human donor with aplastic anemia. What was sequenced was sorted CD4+, CD8+, or CD8+CD57+ T cells (not recorded which) from PBMCs. This CDR3 is CASSMTGGSYNEQFF. The CDR3 coding sequence is TGTGCCAGTAGCATGACAGGGGGCTCCTACAATGAGCAGTTCTTC.